This TCR beta chain was identified during a study of CD8+CD57+ T cells in acquired aplastic anemia. Whole-study context: Each DNA sample taken from sorted CD4+ and CD8+ cells came to 3 to 4 ug on average.

With respect to this clonotype: Its antigen is still unknown.

V was shortened by 1 base and J by 4 bases, with 13 bases between the two germline ends. The length of the CDR3 is 16 residues. Germline CDR1 and CDR2: LNHDA and SQIVND (reference sequence). TCR beta VDJ combinations and CDR3 sequences were profiled from genomic DNA. Each CDR3 protein is one row after TCRdb ran MiXCR on the reads. The repertoire holds about 160,000 distinct CDR3 sequences, with 40% to 60% as singletons. Patients chosen for sequencing had shown CD8+CD57+ cell expansion by flow cytometry. The study, taken as a whole, reports: Controls and patients did not differ significantly in CD8+ Simpson's diversity.

What was sequenced was sorted CD4+, CD8+, or CD8+CD57+ T cells (not recorded which) from PBMCs. The source is a human donor with aplastic anemia. The V call is TRBV19, the J call TRBJ2-2; a weak D match, TRBD2 (5 bases). This CDR3 reads CASSIGPAEGTGELFF. CDR3 nucleotide sequence: TGTGCCAGTAGTATAGGGCCAGCGGAAGGCACCGGGGAGCTGTTTTTT.